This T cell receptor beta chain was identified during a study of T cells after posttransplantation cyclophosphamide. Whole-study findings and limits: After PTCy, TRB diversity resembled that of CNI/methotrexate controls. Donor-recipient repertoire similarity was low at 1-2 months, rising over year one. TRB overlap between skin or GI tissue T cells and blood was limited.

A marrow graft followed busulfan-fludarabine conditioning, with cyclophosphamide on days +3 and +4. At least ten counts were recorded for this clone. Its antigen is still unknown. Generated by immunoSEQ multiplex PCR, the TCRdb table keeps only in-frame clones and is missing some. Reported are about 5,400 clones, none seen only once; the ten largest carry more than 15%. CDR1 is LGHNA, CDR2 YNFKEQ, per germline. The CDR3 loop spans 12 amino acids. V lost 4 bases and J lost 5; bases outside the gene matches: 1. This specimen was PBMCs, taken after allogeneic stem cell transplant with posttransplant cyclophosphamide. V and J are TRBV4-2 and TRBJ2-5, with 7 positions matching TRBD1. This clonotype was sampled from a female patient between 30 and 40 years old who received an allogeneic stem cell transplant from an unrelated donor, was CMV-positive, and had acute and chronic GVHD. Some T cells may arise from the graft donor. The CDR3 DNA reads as TGTGCCAGCAGCCTCAGGGGGGAGACCCAGTACTTC. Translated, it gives CASSLRGETQYF.